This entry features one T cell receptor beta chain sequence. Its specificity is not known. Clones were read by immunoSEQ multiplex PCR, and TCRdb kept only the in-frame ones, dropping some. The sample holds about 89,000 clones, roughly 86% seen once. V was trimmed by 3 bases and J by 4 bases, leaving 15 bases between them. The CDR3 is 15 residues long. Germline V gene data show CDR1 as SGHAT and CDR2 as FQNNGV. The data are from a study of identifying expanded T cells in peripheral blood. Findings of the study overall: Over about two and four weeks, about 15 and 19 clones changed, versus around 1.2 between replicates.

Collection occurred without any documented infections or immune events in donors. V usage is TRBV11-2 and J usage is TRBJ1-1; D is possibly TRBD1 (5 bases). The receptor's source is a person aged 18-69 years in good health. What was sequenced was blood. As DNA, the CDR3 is TGTGCCAGCAGCTTTTTGGCAGGGTATTCCACTGAAGCTTTCTTT. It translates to CASSFLAGYSTEAFF.